The 5 T cell receptor beta chains presented below share a single source sample, sequenced in a study of T cells after yellow fever vaccination. Each CDR3 protein gets one entry after TCRdb re-called the 5' RACE reads with MiXCR. There are around 530,000 distinct CDR3 sequences in the sample; roughly a sixth occur only once, and roughly 17% lies in the top ten. Sample: PBMCs, taken 5 days after the first yellow fever vaccination. The receptor set was obtained from a man between 18 and 29 years old who received the YFV17D yellow fever vaccine.

The rearrangement uses TRBV4-1 and TRBJ1-3; D gene uncertain. Germline CDR1 is MGHRA and CDR2 is YSYEKL. This CDR3 contains 15 residues. With 0 bases removed from V and 4 bases from J, the gap between germline ends came to 10 bases. CDR3 coding DNA: TGCGCCAGCAGCCAAGACGGGTTTTACGGAAACACCATATATTTT. Encoded protein: CASSQDGFYGNTIYF.

The CDR3 sequence is CATSRARASSYEQYV. In DNA, the CDR3 is TGTGCCACCAGCAGAGCGAGGGCCAGCTCCTACGAGCAGTACGTC. The chain employs TRBV15 and TRBJ2-7; possible D gene TRBD2, 5 bases. The V and J ends lost 1 base and 0 bases respectively, with 10 bases between them. There are 15 residues in the CDR3. CDR1 is LNHNV, CDR2 YYDKDF, per germline (reference sequence).

The chain uses TRBV12-3 or TRBV12-4 and TRBJ1-1; D gene ambiguous. Trimming pared 7 bases from V and 1 base from J, leaving 13 bases between. The CDR3 loop spans 14 amino acids. The CDR3 sequence is CASTTSVGNTEAFF. The CDR3 DNA reads TGTGCCAGCACCACCTCGGTGGGGAACACTGAAGCTTTCTTT.

This clonotype was seen more than once but under ten times. This chain links TRBV29-1 with TRBJ1-2; D is ambiguous. Germline values: CDR1 SQVTM, CDR2 ANQGSEA. V lost 0 bases, J lost 4 bases, and 12 bases lay in between. The CDR3 runs 14 residues. CDR3 in DNA: TGCAGCGTTGAAGAGGGTGGGGTGGGCTATGGCTACACCTTC. Translation: CSVEEGGVGYGYTF.

This clonotype was observed a handful of times. This sequence joins TRBV4-1 and TRBJ2-4; D uncertain. Germline V gives CDR1 MGHRA, CDR2 YSYEKL. Trimming took off 3 bases at V and 8 bases at J, with 17 bases between the two ends. The CDR3 has 15 residues. CDR3 DNA sequence: TGCGCCAGCAGCCACGCAGGCGGCCGGGTGGACATTCAGTACTTC. It translates to CASSHAGGRVDIQYF.